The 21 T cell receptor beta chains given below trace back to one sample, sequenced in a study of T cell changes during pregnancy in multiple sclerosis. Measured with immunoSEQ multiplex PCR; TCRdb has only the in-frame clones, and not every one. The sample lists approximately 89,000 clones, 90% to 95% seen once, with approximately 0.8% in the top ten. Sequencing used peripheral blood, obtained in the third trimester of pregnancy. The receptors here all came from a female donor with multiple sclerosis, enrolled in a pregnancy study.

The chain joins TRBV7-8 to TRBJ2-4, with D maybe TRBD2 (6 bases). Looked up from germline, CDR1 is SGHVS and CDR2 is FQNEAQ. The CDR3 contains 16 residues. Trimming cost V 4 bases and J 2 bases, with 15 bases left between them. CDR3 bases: TGTGCCAGCAGCTATTCCGGGAGTGGCCCCAAAAACATTCAGTACTTC. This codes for CASSYSGSGPKNIQYF.

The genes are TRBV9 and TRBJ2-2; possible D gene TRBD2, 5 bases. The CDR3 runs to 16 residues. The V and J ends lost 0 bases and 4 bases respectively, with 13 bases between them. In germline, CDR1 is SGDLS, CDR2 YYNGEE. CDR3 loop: CASSVDSREPTGELFF. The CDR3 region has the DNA TGTGCCAGCAGCGTAGATTCGAGGGAGCCCACCGGGGAGCTGTTTTTT.

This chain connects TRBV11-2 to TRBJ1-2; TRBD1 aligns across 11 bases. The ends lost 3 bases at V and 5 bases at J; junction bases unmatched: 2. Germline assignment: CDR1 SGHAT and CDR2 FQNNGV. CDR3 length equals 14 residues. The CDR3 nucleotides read TGTGCCAGCAGCTTGGGACAGGGGGTTTATGGCTACACCTTC. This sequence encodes CASSLGQGVYGYTF. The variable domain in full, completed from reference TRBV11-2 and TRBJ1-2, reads EAGVAQSPRYKIIEKRQSVAFWCNPISGHATLYWYQQILGQGPKLLIQFQNNGVVDDSQLPKDRFSAERLKGVDSTLKIQPAKLEDSAVYLCASSLGQGVYGYTFGSGTRLTVV.

The CDR3 coding sequence is TGCGCCAGCAGCCCGCCGGGACAGGGGGTCCAAGAGACCCAGTACTTC. It is translated as CASSPPGQGVQETQYF. This rearrangement joins TRBV4-1 to TRBJ2-5, with 11 nucleotides matching TRBD1. V lost 4 bases and J lost 1; bases outside the gene matches: 5. The CDR3 sequence is 16 residues long. The germline CDR1 and CDR2 sequences are MGHRA and YSYEKL.

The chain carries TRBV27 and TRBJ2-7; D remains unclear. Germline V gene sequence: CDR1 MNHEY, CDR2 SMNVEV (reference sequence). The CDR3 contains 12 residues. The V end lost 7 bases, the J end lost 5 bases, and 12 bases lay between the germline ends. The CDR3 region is CASTTGAHEQYF. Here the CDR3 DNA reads TGTGCCAGCACCACCGGAGCCCACGAGCAGTACTTC.

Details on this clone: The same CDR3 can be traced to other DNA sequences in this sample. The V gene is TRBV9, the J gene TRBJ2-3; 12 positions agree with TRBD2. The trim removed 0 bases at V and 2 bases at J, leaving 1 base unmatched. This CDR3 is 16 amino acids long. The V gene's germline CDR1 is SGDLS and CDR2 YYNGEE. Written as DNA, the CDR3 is TGTGCCAGCAGCGTAGGACTAGCGGGAGCCACAGATACGCAGTATTTT. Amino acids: CASSVGLAGATDTQYF.

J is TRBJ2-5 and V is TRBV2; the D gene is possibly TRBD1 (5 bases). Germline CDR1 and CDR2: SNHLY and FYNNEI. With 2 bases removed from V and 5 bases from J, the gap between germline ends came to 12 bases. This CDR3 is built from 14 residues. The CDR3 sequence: CASSETRTSETQYF. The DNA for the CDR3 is TGTGCCAGCAGTGAAACTCGGACAAGTGAGACCCAGTACTTC.

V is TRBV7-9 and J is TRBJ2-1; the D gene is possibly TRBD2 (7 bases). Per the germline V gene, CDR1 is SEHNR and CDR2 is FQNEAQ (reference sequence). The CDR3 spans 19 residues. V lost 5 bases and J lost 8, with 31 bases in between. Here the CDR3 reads CASSPGGPVGINGRDEQFF. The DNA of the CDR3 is TGTGCCAGCAGCCCGGGGGGCCCGGTCGGGATCAATGGTAGGGATGAGCAGTTCTTC.

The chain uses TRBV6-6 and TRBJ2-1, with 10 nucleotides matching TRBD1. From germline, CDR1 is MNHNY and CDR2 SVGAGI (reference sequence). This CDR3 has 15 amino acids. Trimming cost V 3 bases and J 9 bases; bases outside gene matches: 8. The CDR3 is CASSYRDRGLVEQFF. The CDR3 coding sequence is TGTGCCAGCAGTTATCGGGACAGGGGTTTGGTTGAGCAGTTCTTC.

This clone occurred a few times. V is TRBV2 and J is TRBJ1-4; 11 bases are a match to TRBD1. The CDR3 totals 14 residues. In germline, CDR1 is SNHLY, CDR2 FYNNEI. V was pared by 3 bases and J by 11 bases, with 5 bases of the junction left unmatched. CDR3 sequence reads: CASSDGQGAWKLFF. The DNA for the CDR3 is TGTGCCAGCAGTGACGGACAGGGGGCATGGAAACTGTTTTTT.

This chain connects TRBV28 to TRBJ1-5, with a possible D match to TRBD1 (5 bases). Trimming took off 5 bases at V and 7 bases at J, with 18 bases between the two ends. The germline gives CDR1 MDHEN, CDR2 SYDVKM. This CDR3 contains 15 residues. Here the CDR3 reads CASSPNLGHSQPQHF. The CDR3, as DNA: TGTGCCAGCAGTCCCAACCTCGGACATTCGCAGCCCCAGCATTTT. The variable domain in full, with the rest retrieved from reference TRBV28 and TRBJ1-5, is DVKVTQSSRYLVKRTGEKVFLECVQDMDHENMFWYRQDPGLGLRLIYFSYDVKMKEKGDIPEGYSVSREKKERFSLILESASTNQTSMYLCASSPNLGHSQPQHFGDGTRLSIL.

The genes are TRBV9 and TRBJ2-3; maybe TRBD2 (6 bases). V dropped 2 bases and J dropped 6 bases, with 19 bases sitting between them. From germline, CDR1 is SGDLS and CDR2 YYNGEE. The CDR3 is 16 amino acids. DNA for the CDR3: TGTGCCAGCAGCGTCTCCCCCGCGGGCCGGGGGGATACGCAGTATTTT. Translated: CASSVSPAGRGDTQYF.

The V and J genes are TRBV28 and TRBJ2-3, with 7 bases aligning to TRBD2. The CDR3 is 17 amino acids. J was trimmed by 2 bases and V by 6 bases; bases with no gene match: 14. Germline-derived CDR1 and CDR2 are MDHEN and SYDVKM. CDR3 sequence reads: CASSSGVAGFFTDTQYF. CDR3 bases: TGTGCCAGCAGCAGCGGGGTAGCGGGTTTCTTCACAGATACGCAGTATTTT. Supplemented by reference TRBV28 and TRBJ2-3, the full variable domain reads DVKVTQSSRYLVKRTGEKVFLECVQDMDHENMFWYRQDPGLGLRLIYFSYDVKMKEKGDIPEGYSVSREKKERFSLILESASTNQTSMYLCASSSGVAGFFTDTQYFGPGTRLTVL.

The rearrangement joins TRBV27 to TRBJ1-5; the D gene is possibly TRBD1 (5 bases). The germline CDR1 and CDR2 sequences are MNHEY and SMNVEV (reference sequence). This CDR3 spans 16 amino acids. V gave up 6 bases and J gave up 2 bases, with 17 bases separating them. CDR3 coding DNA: TGTGCCAGCAGCAAATCTCAGGGACTCGGCAATCAGCCCCAGCATTTT. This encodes CASSKSQGLGNQPQHF.

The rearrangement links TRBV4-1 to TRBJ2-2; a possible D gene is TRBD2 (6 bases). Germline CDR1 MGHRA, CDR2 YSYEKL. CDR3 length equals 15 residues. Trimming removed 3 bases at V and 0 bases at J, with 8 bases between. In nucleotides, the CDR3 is TGCGCCAGCAGCCAGACGGGGGCGAACACCGGGGAGCTGTTTTTT. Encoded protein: CASSQTGANTGELFF.

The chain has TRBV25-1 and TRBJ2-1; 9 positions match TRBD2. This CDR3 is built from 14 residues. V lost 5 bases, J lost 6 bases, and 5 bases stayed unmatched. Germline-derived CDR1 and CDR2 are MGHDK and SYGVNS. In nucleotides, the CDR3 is TGTGCCAGCAGTATCAGCGGGAGGCCCAATGAGCAGTTCTTC. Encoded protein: CASSISGRPNEQFF.

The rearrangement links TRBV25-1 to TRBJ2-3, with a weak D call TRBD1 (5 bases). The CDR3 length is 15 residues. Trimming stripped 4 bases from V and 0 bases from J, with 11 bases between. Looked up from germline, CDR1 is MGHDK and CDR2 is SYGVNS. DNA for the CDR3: TGTGCCAGCAGTGGGACAAGACCTAGCACAGATACGCAGTATTTT. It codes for CASSGTRPSTDTQYF.

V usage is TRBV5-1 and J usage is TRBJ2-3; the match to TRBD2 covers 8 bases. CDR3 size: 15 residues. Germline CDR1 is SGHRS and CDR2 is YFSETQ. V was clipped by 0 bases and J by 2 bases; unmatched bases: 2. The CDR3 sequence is CASSLELAATDTQYF. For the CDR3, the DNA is TGCGCCAGCAGCTTGGAACTAGCGGCCACAGATACGCAGTATTTT.

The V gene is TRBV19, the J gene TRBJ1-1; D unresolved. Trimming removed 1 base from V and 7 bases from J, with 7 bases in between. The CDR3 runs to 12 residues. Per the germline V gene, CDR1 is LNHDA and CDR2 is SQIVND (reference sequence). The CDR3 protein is CASSIGRIEAFF. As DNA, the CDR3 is TGTGCCAGTAGTATAGGGAGAATTGAAGCTTTCTTT.

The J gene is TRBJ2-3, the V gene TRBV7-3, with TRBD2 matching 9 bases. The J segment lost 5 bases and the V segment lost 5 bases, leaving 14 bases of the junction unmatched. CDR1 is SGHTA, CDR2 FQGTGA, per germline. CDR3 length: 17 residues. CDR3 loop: CASSLGTSPLRGDTQYF. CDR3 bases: TGTGCCAGCAGCCTCGGGACTAGCCCCCTTCGTGGAGATACGCAGTATTTT. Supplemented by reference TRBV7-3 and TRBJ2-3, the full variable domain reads GAGVSQTPSNKVTEKGKYVELRCDPISGHTALYWYRQSLGQGPEFLIYFQGTGAADDSGLPNDRFFAVRPEGSVSTLKIQRTERGDSAVYLCASSLGTSPLRGDTQYFGPGTRLTVL.

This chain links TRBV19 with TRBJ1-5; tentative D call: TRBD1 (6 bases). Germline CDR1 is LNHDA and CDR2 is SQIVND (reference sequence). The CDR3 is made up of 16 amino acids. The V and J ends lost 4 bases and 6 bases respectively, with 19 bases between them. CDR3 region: CASSTGDFGIGQPQHF. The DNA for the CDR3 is TGTGCCAGTAGTACAGGGGATTTTGGGATCGGTCAGCCCCAGCATTTT.